The 4 T cell receptor delta chains reported below all come from one sample, sequenced in a study of γδ T cells in repeated Plasmodium falciparum infection. Vgamma9/Vdelta2+ and Vdelta2-negative gammadelta T cells were flow-sorted from PBMC for bulk sequencing. TCRdb reprocessed the multiplex PCR reads through CATT. The table records roughly 93,000 delta-chain clones, almost 1.5% of them present only once. Sequenced input: gamma-delta T cells from blood. These receptors originate from a pool of human donors (malaria-infected and uninfected, not separated).

A few counts support this clone. This DNA's translation and the protein TCRdb lists, from a much larger clone, do not match at residue 13, likely due to a read error; the protein shown is translated from the DNA. This chain connects TRDV1 to TRDJ1; 11 nucleotides line up with TRDD3. The J gene is absent in TCRdb and was assigned here via DNA matching to germline. The CDR3 is 16 residues long. Germline V lookup: CDR1 TSWWSYY, CDR2 QGS. CDR3 bases: TGTGCTCTTGGGGAAATGGTTCTGGGGGATACCGATAGACTCATCTTT. It yields the protein CALGEMVLGDTDRLIF.

This clone has a handful of counts. TCRdb lists the protein of a much larger clone for this DNA, which differs at residue 11, so this is likely a read error; the protein given here is translated from the DNA itself. The chain couples TRDV2 to TRDJ3; maybe TRDD3 (5 bases). TCRdb supplies no J gene; here it was assigned by aligning the nucleotide sequence to germline. CDR1 is GEAIGNYY and CDR2 is EKD in the germline V gene. This CDR3 contains 16 residues. CDR3 bases: TGTGCCTGTGACACACCAGGATCCTGGGACGCCCGACAGATGTTTTTC. It codes for CACDTPGSWDARQMFF.

This clone has only a few counts. TCRdb's protein for this DNA is that of a much larger clone and differs from the translation at residue 15, likely a read error; the protein shown is the DNA translation. The V gene is TRDV1, but the J gene lacks a call; TRDD3 is the table's D call, not checked against the DNA. Per the germline V gene, CDR1 is TSWWSYY and CDR2 is QGS. This CDR3 is built from 23 residues. The CDR3 here is CALGELLACGVGDTGLYTDKLIF. The DNA of the CDR3 is TGTGCTCTTGGGGAACTATTGGCCTGCGGGGTGGGGGATACAGGCCTGTACACCGATAAGCTCATCTTT.

The table lists this clone with many counts. A read error likely explains this, since a far larger clone differs by one base. The same CDR3 arises from other DNA sequences in this sample as well. As DNA, the CDR3 is TGTGCCTGTGATCCCATTAAGACCCCGGGTACTGGGAAGTTACTCGATAAACTCATCTTT. Encoded protein: CACDPIKTPGTGKLLDKLIF. This chain connects TRDV2 to TRDJ1, with D possibly being TRDD3 (6 bases). The CDR3 has 20 residues. CDR1 is GEAIGNYY and CDR2 is EKD in the germline V gene. V was shortened by 4 bases and J by 4 bases, with 33 bases between the two germline ends.